The TCR beta chain described here comes from a study of neurological immune-mediated disorders (dated by TCRdb to about 2019). Study-wide context: Using UMI-based sequencing, the study compared peripheral blood TCR-beta repertoires from patients with HTLV-I-associated myelopathy (HAM/TSP), patients with multiple sclerosis, and healthy controls. Longitudinal HAM/TSP and healthy donors were sampled at 3 time-points each (roughly 3-45 month intervals). The cohort comprised about 71 subjects: roughly 15 HAM/TSP patients, roughly 34 multiple sclerosis patients and about 20 healthy controls. The approximately 100 TCR-beta libraries included longitudinal samples, technical triplicates and paired sorted CD4+ and CD8+ T-cell subsets alongside PBMC samples. What the work shows at the level of the full study, not this receptor alone: No identical CDR3 amino acid sequences were shared among expanded clones across subjects, suggesting private TCR-beta repertoires in all groups. TCR clonal expansion was greatest in HAM/TSP patients and smallest in MS patients, who ranked below even healthy controls.

This clonotype was detected ten times or more. Its antigen is currently not known. It has no much larger one-base neighbor in the sample; base qualities were not kept. cDNA synthesis used template-switch 5'RACE with a primer carrying a 10-nucleotide random unique molecular identifier tagging each TCR transcript. Over 180 million TCR-beta sequences, covering 15-18 subjects, were produced in each sequencing run. Total RNA was extracted with the RNeasy kit. Using the KAPA Real-time Library Amplification kit, TCR-beta VDJ regions were amplified with primers for the TCR constant region and the 5'RACE anchor. Sample indexes and Illumina adaptors were added in a first PCR, after which library yield was increased in a second PCR. After Ampure bead purification, the roughly 650 bp TCR product was size-selected on a 2% E-gel SizeSelection system. Before pooling, library quality was assessed on a Bioanalyzer, concentration was determined with Qubit, and library quantification was performed with the Kapa Library Quantification kit. An Illumina HiSeq 2500 sequenced the libraries paired-end 2 x 150 bp. To increase sequence diversity, roughly 24-31% phiX was spiked into each library pool. Per the authors' processing: Quality-filtered reads were processed with the UMI-based MiGEC pipeline, which removed over 90% of raw TCR sequences during error correction. VDJ genes were aligned to IMGT germline references, and clonotypes were defined by unique CDR3 amino acid sequence plus V-J genes. Clonal expansion, Shannon diversity and CDR3 relatedness (CalcPairwiseDistances, ClusterSamples) were evaluated with VDJtools, and phylogenetic trees were built with CLCbio workbench. Using coefficient-of-variation modelling across technical triplicates, the study counted a clone as expanded if it had at least 8 unique UMIs. The public sequencing data were trimmed at Q25 with fastp and processed into clonotypes with MiXCR by TCRdb, which kept only in-frame beta chains. Duplicate CDR3 protein sequences are folded into a single record with the most common DNA and genes. TCRdb assigned the V and J calls; the authors' analysis was not used. The sample table lists some 60,000 distinct CDR3 sequences, more than 9.5% of them with a count of one. Approximately 12% of the sample lies in the top ten.

This specimen's time point label, interpreted: longitudinal time-point 2. The healthy controls were volunteers from blood banks in Maryland, USA. Unsorted PBMC libraries were generated from 2 million PBMCs stored in RNAlater at -80 °C until RNA extraction. Peripheral blood was subjected to Ficoll-Hypaque density gradient centrifugation to isolate PBMCs, which were then cryopreserved in liquid nitrogen. Sequenced: PBMCs. The sequence was collected from a young man in good health.

The DNA sequence reads TGCGCCAGCAGCCAATATGCGAACACCGGGGAGCTGTTTTTT. This sequence encodes CASSQYANTGELFF. The chain is made from TRBV4-3 and TRBJ2-2, with the identity of the D gene unclear. The germline V gene gives CDR1 as LGHNA and CDR2 as YSLEER. Its CDR3 holds 14 amino acids, cysteine through phenylalanine. Only the CDR3 DNA is retained, 42 bases long and in frame from the first base. V lost 2 bases and J lost 0 bases; the stretch between them is 4 bases long.